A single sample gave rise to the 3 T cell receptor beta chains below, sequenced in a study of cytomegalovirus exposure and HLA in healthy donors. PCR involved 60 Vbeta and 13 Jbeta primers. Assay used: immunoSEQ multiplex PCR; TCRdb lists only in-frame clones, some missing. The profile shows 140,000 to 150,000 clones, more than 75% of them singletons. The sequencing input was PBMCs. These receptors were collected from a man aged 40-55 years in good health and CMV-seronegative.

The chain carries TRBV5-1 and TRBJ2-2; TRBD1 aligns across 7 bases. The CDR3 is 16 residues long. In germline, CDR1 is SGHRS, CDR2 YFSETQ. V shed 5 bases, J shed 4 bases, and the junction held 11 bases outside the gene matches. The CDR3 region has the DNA TGCGCCAGCAGAGATCAGGGGGTAACGGGCACCGGGGAGCTGTTTTTT. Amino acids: CASRDQGVTGTGELFF.

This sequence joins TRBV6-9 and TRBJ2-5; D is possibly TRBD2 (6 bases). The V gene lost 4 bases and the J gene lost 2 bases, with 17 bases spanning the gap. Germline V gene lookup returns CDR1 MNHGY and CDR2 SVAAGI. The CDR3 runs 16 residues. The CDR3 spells CASSSPFGGEQETQYF. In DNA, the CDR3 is TGTGCCAGCAGTTCCCCATTCGGCGGGGAGCAAGAGACCCAGTACTTC.

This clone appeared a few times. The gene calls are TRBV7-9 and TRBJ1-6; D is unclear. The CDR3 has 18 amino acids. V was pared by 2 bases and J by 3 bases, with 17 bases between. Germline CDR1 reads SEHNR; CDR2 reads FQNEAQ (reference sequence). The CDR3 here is CASSLRVAEANYNSPLHF. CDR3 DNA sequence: TGTGCCAGCAGCTTAAGGGTAGCGGAAGCTAACTATAATTCACCCCTCCACTTT.